This T cell receptor beta chain was obtained from a study of shared clonotypes between healthy human individuals. Findings and limits, study-wide: Non-shared clonotypes showed lower generation probabilities than clonotypes common to all four donors. Roughly 5% of naive CD4 clonotypes were shared across several donors.

A note on this clone: What it binds is not known.

Using immunoSEQ multiplex PCR, the repertoire was profiled, and TCRdb retains in-frame clones only, with some absent. This sample carries more than 2,000,000 clones, over 90% of them seen once, and the ten largest clones take 0.35% to 0.45%. Free of recent acute infections or vaccinations, the donors were healthy HIV-negative adults. CD4+ cells were split into CD45RA+ naive and CD45RA-negative memory subsets. The CDR3 runs 16 residues. Germline-derived CDR1 and CDR2 are SGDLS and YYNGEE. Trimming shortened V by 3 bases and J by 0 bases, and 13 bases separated the two germline ends. This clonotype was obtained from a man aged 18-30 years in good health. Some clones in this sample may be carry-over from other donors' samples. The V gene is TRBV9, the J gene TRBJ1-3; maybe TRBD1 (6 bases). What was sequenced was naive CD4+ T cells from PBMCs. Subset: CD45RA+ positively selected. The CDR3 region is CASSALGGTSGNTIYF. In DNA, the CDR3 is TGTGCCAGCAGCGCCCTAGGGGGGACCTCTGGAAACACCATATATTTT.